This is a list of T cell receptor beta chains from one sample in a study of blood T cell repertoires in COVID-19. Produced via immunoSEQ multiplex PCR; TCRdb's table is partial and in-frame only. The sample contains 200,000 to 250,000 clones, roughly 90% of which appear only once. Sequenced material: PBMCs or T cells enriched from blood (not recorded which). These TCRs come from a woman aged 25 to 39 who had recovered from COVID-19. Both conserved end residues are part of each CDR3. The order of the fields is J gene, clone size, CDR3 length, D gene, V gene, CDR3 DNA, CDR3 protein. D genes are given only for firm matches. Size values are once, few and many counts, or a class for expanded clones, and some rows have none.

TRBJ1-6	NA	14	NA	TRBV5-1	TGCGCCAGCAGCTTGGAGACAGGCGGTTCACCCCTCCACTTT	CASSLETGGSPLHF
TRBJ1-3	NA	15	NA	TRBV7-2	TGTGCCAGCAGCTTATCAGGGACATCGGGAAACACCATATATTTT	CASSLSGTSGNTIYF
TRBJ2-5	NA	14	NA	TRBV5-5	TGTGCCAGCAGTCCTTTGCTAGCGAGAGAGACCCAGTACTTC	CASSPLLARETQYF
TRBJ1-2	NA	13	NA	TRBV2	TGTGCCAGCAGTGAAGATTCTTCGTCTGGCTACACCTTC	CASSEDSSSGYTF
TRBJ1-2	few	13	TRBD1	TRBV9	TGTGCCAGCAGCGTAGGAGGGGGCAGTGGCTACACCTTC	CASSVGGGSGYTF
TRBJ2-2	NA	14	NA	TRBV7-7	TGTGCCAGCGGCGGGACGGATAACACCGGGGAGCTGTTTTTT	CASGGTDNTGELFF
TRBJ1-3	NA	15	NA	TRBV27	TGTGCCAGCAGTTCCTACGGGAGCTCTGGAAACACCATATATTTT	CASSSYGSSGNTIYF
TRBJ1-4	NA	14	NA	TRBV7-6	TGTGCCACCAAACAGGGCGAGGCTAATGAAAAACTGTTTTTT	CATKQGEANEKLFF
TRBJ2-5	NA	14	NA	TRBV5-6	TGTGCCAGCAGCCTCGGGACACCCATGGAGACCCAGTACTTC	CASSLGTPMETQYF
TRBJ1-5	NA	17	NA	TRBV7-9	TGTGCCAGCAGCCCTGCAATTTGGCAGGGTTTGGGTCAGCCCCAGCATTTT	CASSPAIWQGLGQPQHF
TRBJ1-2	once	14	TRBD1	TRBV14	TGTGCCAGCAGCCATTCTGCGGACAGGGATGGCTACACCTTC	CASSHSADRDGYTF
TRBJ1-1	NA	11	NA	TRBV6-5	TGTGCCAGCGGGGGGGAAGTTGAAGCTTTCTTT	CASGGEVEAFF
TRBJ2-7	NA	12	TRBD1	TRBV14	TGTGCCAGCAGCCAGGACAGGTACGAGCAGTACTTC	CASSQDRYEQYF
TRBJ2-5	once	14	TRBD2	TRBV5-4	TGTGCCAGCAGCTTGGAAGCGGGGGAAGGGACCCAGTACTTC	CASSLEAGEGTQYF
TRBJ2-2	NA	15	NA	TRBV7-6	TGTGCCAGCAGCTTAGCGCTAAGAGACACCGGGGAGCTGTTTTTT	CASSLALRDTGELFF
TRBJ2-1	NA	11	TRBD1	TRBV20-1	TGCAGTGCTAGAGTCCAGGGGGAAAAGTTCTTC	CSARVQGEKFF
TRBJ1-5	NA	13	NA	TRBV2	TGTGCCAGCAGTACAAATAGCAATCAGCCCCAGCATTTT	CASSTNSNQPQHF
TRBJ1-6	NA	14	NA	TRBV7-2	TGTGCCAGCAGCGAACAGTCAGGGGATTCACCCCTCCACTTT	CASSEQSGDSPLHF
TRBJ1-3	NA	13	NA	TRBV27	TGTGCCAGCAGTTTATCGAGGGGAAACACCATATATTTT	CASSLSRGNTIYF
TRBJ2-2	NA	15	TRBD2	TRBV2	TGTGCCAGCGGAGGACTAGCGGGGTTCACCGGGGAGCTGTTTTTT	CASGGLAGFTGELFF
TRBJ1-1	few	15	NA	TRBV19	TGTGCCAGTAGTATTTGGGAGGGGTCGAACACTGAAGCTTTCTTT	CASSIWEGSNTEAFF
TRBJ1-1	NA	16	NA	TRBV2	TGTGCCAGCAGTGAGGGAGGCGGTGGAATGAACACTGAAGCTTTCTTT	CASSEGGGGMNTEAFF
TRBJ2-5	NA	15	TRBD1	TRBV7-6	TGTGCCAGCAGCTCCGGGACAGGAGGAACGGAGACCCAGTACTTC	CASSSGTGGTETQYF
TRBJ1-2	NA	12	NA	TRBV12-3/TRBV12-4	TGTGCCAGCGCGTTTGGGGGGTATGGCTACACCTTC	CASAFGGYGYTF
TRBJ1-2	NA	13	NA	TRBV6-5	TGTGCCAGCAGTTACTCAGGACTTTATGGCTACACCTTC	CASSYSGLYGYTF
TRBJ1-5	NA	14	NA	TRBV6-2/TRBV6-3	TGTGCCAGCAGTTCCGTTTATAGCAATCAGCCCCAGCATTTT	CASSSVYSNQPQHF
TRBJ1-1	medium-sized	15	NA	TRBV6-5	TGTGCCAGCTCGGACAGCCCGACTTTGAACACTGAAGCTTTCTTT	CASSDSPTLNTEAFF
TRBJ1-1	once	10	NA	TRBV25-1	TGTGCCAGCAGTGATCTACGCGCTTTCTTT	CASSDLRAFF
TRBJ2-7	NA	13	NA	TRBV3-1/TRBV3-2	TGTGCCAGCAGATACAGGGCCTCGGTCGAGCAGTACTTC	CASRYRASVEQYF
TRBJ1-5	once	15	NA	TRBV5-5	TGTGCCAGCAGCTTGGGTGCAGGTTACAATCAGCCCCAGCATTTT	CASSLGAGYNQPQHF
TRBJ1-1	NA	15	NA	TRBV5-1	TGCGCCAGCAGCTTGTTCGTCCAAGAGAGTACTGAAGCTTTCTTT	CASSLFVQESTEAFF
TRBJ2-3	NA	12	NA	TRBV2	TGTGCCAGCAGTGGGCTACTAAAGCGCCAGTATTTT	CASSGLLKRQYF
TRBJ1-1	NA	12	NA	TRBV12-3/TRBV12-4	TGTGCCAGCAGTTTCGGGTCCCGGAAAGCTTTCTTT	CASSFGSRKAFF
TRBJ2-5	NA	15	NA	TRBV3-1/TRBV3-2	TGTGCCAGCAGCCCCCCCCCAGGGGGGCTGGAGACCCAGTACTTC	CASSPPPGGLETQYF
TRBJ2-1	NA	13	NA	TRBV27	TGTGCCAGCAGTTTAGGGTCGGGAAATGAGCAGTTCTTC	CASSLGSGNEQFF
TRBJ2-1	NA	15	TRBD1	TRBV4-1	TGCGCCAGCAGCGGATCCGGGACAGGGAACTATGAGCAGTTCTTC	CASSGSGTGNYEQFF
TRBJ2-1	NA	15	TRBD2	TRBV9	TGTGCCAGCAGCGTAGGGACTAGCGGGTTAGGTGAGCAGTTCTTC	CASSVGTSGLGEQFF
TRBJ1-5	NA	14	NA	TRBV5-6	TGTGCCAGCAGCTTGGGCCAGGGAAGCCAGCCCCAGCATTTT	CASSLGQGSQPQHF
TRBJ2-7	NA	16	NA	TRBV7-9	TGTGCCAGCAGCTCCATCGGGACTTACCAAGCCTACGAGCAGTACTTC	CASSSIGTYQAYEQYF
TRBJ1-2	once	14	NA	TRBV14	TGTGCCAGCAGCCGAAACAGTATTAACTATGGCTACACCTTC	CASSRNSINYGYTF
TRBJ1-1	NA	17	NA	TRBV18	TGTGCCAGCTCACCACAGTCAGGGCAACTTTTGAACACTGAAGCTTTCTTT	CASSPQSGQLLNTEAFF